This record looks at one T cell receptor beta chain sequence and its context. Primed by a sample-barcoded 5' primer and a J-beta primer mix, a second PCR proceeded for about 7 to 11 cycles. A 12-random-nucleotide template-switch adaptor tagged each cDNA molecule. Every sample produced at least 2.5 million CDR3-containing paired-end reads. TCRdb reanalysed the 5' RACE reads using MiXCR and keeps one entry per CDR3 protein. The sample has about 970,000 distinct CDR3 sequences, approximately 50% seen once. Germline assignment: CDR1 LNHNV and CDR2 YYDKDF (reference sequence). The CDR3 totals 13 residues. Trimming shortened V by 1 base and J by 2 bases, and 6 bases separated the two germline ends. This sample is drawn from a study of blood T cells in healthy people across ages. Isolated per sample were at least 6 million PBMCs.

The source material was blood. The source of this sequence is an older woman in good health. This rearrangement joins TRBV15 to TRBJ2-7; D is undetermined. In DNA form, the CDR3 reads TGTGCCACCAGCAGAGGTTCCACCTACGAGCAGTACTTC. Its protein product is CATSRGSTYEQYF.